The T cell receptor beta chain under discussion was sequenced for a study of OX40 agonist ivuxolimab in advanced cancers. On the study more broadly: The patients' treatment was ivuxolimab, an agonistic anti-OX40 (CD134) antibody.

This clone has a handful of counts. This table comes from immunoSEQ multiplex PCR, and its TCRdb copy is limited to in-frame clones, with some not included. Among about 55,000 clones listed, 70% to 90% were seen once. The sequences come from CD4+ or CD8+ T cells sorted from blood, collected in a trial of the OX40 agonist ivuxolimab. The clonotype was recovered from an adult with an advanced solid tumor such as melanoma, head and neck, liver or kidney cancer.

DNA of the CDR3: TGTGCCAGCAGCCCCCTCAATAGCGGGGGCACCGGGGAGCTGTTTTTT. Protein product: CASSPLNSGGTGELFF. The chain joins TRBV9 to TRBJ2-2, with TRBD2 identical over 9 bases. Germline V gene sequence: CDR1 SGDLS, CDR2 YYNGEE. There are 16 residues in the CDR3. V lost 4 bases and J lost 4; bases outside the gene matches: 8.